This entry features one T cell receptor beta chain sequence. What it recognizes is unknown. This sample stems from a study of human T cells and chemical hapten exposure. Across the whole study: Small volume differences among pooled libraries mainly caused per-sample TCR yield variation.

Whole-study results and caveats: Unchanged with DPC sensitization were TCRs above 1 in 1000 frequency.

Authors' analysis steps: A typical sample had roughly 96,000 TCRs, with about 23,224 to 690,600 overall. MiXCR was run by TCRdb on the 5' RACE reads, yielding one entry per CDR3 protein. These V and J calls are TCRdb output, not the study's own analysis. The data contain 81,000 or so distinct CDR3 sequences, 7% to 8% of them singletons. This CDR3 contains 17 residues. Trimming took 3 bases from V and 0 from J; bases not matched to a gene: 7. Germline values: CDR1 MGHRA, CDR2 YSYEKL. Total RNA extraction was carried out from unfractionated whole blood. The clonotype comes from a male donor in good health. The chain is built from TRBV4-1 and TRBJ2-1, with 8 bases identical to TRBD2. The chain's CDR3 is CASSHLTSGSSYNEQFF. The CDR3 DNA is TGCGCCAGCAGCCACCTTACTAGCGGCAGCTCCTACAATGAGCAGTTCTTC.